This entry lists 23 T cell receptor beta chains sequenced from one sample in a study of cytomegalovirus exposure and HLA in healthy donors. PCR amplification relied on 60 Vbeta primers (plus 13 Jbeta primers). Here immunoSEQ multiplex PCR was the method, and the copy in TCRdb shows in-frame clones only, minus some. The profile shows 190,000 or so clones, 75% to 90% of them singletons. Sequencing was done on a sample of PBMCs. The receptors shown here come from a woman in her 50s in good health and CMV-seropositive.

The chain recombines TRBV2 with TRBJ1-3, with TRBD1 as a possible D gene (5 bases). V was clipped by 10 bases and J by 0 bases, with 13 bases between them. This CDR3 contains 14 residues. From germline, CDR1 is SNHLY and CDR2 FYNNEI. CDR3 in amino acids: CATRGGYSGNTIYF. The CDR3 region has the DNA TGTGCCACCCGGGGGGGGTACTCTGGAAACACCATATATTTT. Variable domain in full (rest from reference TRBV2 and TRBJ1-3): EPEVTQTPSHQVTQMGQEVILRCVPISNHLYFYWYRQILGQKVEFLVSFYNNEISEKSEIFDDQFSVERPDGSNFTLKIRSTKLEDSAMYFCATRGGYSGNTIYFGEGSWLTVV.

V is TRBV15 and J is TRBJ2-7; perhaps TRBD1 as D (7 bases). The CDR3 covers 14 residues. Trimming removed 10 bases from V and 0 bases from J, with 16 bases in between. Per germline, CDR1 LNHNV and CDR2 YYDKDF (reference sequence). The CDR3 region has the DNA TGTGCCATCTCAGCAGGGGGGAGCTCCTACGAGCAGTACTTC. Translation: CAISAGGSSYEQYF.

This chain joins TRBV10-3 and TRBJ2-1; 12 positions agree with TRBD1. V was pared by 4 bases and J by 5 bases, with 3 bases of the junction left unmatched. The germline gives CDR1 ENHRY, CDR2 SYGVKD. CDR3 length: 15 residues. The CDR3, as DNA: TGTGCCATCAGTGCCGGGACAGGGGGCCACAATGAGCAGTTCTTC. As protein: CAISAGTGGHNEQFF.

The chain's CDR3 is CSVVPGRKVNEQFF. CDR3 coding DNA: TGCAGCGTTGTCCCCGGGAGGAAGGTGAATGAGCAGTTCTTC. The chain couples TRBV29-1 to TRBJ2-1; 7 bases agree with TRBD2. Trimming cost V 4 bases and J 7 bases; bases outside gene matches: 10. Germline CDR1 SQVTM, CDR2 ANQGSEA. This CDR3 has 14 residues.

V gene TRBV30 combines with J gene TRBJ2-1; TRBD2 matches at 9 bases. CDR3 length: 13 amino acids. Germline CDR1 reads GTSNPN; CDR2 reads SVGIG (reference sequence). The J segment lost 3 bases and the V segment lost 5 bases, leaving 2 bases of the junction unmatched. The CDR3: CAWAGGGYNEQFF. The DNA of the CDR3 is TGTGCCTGGGCGGGAGGGGGCTACAATGAGCAGTTCTTC.

This chain uses TRBV5-1 with TRBJ2-5; TRBD2 matches at 8 bases. Trimming took 1 base from V and 1 from J; bases not matched to a gene: 3. The germline V gene has CDR1 SGHRS and CDR2 YFSETQ. CDR3 length: 15 residues. DNA for the CDR3: TGCGCCAGCAGCTTGCGAGGACTAGCCCAAGAGACCCAGTACTTC. Its protein is CASSLRGLAQETQYF.

The sample holds a few counts of this clone. The rearrangement links TRBV5-1 to TRBJ2-1; D uncertain. The germline CDR1 and CDR2 sequences are SGHRS and YFSETQ. The V and J ends lost 4 bases and 7 bases respectively, with 9 bases between them. CDR3 size: 12 residues. CDR3: CASSLPSNEQFF. DNA of the CDR3: TGCGCCAGCAGCCTTCCGAGTAATGAGCAGTTCTTC.

CDR3 in DNA: TGTGCCAGCAGTTTGGGGGTACGGGGGATTGAGCAGTTCTTC. This encodes CASSLGVRGIEQFF. The chain has TRBV6-5 and TRBJ2-1, with a weak D call TRBD2 (6 bases). CDR3 length: 14 amino acids. The germline V and J ends were trimmed by 4 bases and 9 bases, with 16 bases remaining between them. Germline-derived CDR1 and CDR2 are MNHEY and SVGAGI.

The rearrangement joins TRBV29-1 to TRBJ2-7; TRBD1 agrees at 12 bases. There are 14 residues in the CDR3. Germline V gene data show CDR1 as SQVTM and CDR2 as ANQGSEA. J was trimmed by 3 bases and V by 5 bases; bases with no gene match: 5. The CDR3 DNA follows: TGCAGCGTTTTGGGGACAGGGGGCCGCTACGAGCAGTACTTC. It codes for CSVLGTGGRYEQYF.

J is TRBJ1-3 and V is TRBV2; no definite D call. The CDR3 is 16 amino acids. Germline assignment: CDR1 SNHLY and CDR2 FYNNEI. The V end lost 6 bases, the J end lost 0 bases, and 15 bases lay between the germline ends. CDR3 DNA: TGTGCCAGCAGCGGGGAAGAGGTACGCTCTGGAAACACCATATATTTT. Its translation: CASSGEEVRSGNTIYF.

The CDR3 loop is CASSPQSSPASNEQFF. The DNA for the CDR3 is TGTGCCAGCTCACCACAGTCTAGCCCGGCGAGCAATGAGCAGTTCTTC. The chain carries TRBV18 and TRBJ2-1, with a possible D match to TRBD2 (5 bases). Trimming took 1 base from V and 6 from J, leaving 16 bases between them. Germline lookup yields CDR1 KGHSH and CDR2 LQKENI. The CDR3 loop spans 16 amino acids. The full variable domain, completed using reference TRBV18 and TRBJ2-1, is NAGVMQNPRHLVRRRGQEARLRCSPMKGHSHVYWYRQLPEEGLKFMVYLQKENIIDESGMPKERFSAEFPKEGPSILRIQQVVRGDSAAYFCASSPQSSPASNEQFFGPGTRLTVL.

V usage is TRBV7-3 and J usage is TRBJ2-7, with 7 bases aligning to TRBD1. CDR1 is SGHTA, CDR2 FQGTGA, per germline. J was trimmed by 2 bases and V by 2 bases; bases with no gene match: 6. The CDR3 loop spans 15 amino acids. In nucleotides, the CDR3 is TGTGCCAGCAGCTTAGGTGGGGGACAGACCTACGAGCAGTACTTC. It specifies CASSLGGGQTYEQYF.

V is TRBV10-3 and J is TRBJ2-3; 7 nucleotides line up with TRBD1. The CDR3 consists of 15 residues. CDR1 and CDR2 from the germline V gene are ENHRY and SYGVKD. Trimming took 5 bases from V and 2 from J; bases not matched to a gene: 7. CDR3 sequence (DNA): TGTGCCATCAGTTCGATACAGGGGACCACAGATACGCAGTATTTT. This gives the protein CAISSIQGTTDTQYF.

V and J are TRBV25-1 and TRBJ1-1, with 7 bases that match TRBD1. V lost 4 bases and J lost 1; bases outside the gene matches: 6. The germline CDR1 and CDR2 sequences are MGHDK and SYGVNS. CDR3 length equals 15 residues. The CDR3 reads CASSARQGQNTEAFF. CDR3 coding DNA: TGTGCCAGCAGTGCACGACAGGGCCAGAACACTGAAGCTTTCTTT.

The rearrangement joins TRBV27 to TRBJ1-1; possible D gene TRBD1, 6 bases. Between the trimmed V and J ends, which lost 6 bases and 4 bases, there was a span of 15 bases. Germline V gene lookup returns CDR1 MNHEY and CDR2 SMNVEV (reference sequence). The CDR3 runs to 14 residues. The CDR3 nucleotides are TGTGCCAGCAGAAAACAGGGCCCAAGCACTGAAGCTTTCTTT. It translates to CASRKQGPSTEAFF.

Details on this clone: Other DNA sequences in this specimen translate into the identical CDR3. The chain recombines TRBV28 with TRBJ1-2; D might be TRBD1 (5 bases). This CDR3 is 12 amino acids long. V dropped 3 bases and J dropped 5 bases, with 7 bases sitting between them. Germline-derived CDR1 and CDR2 are MDHEN and SYDVKM. CDR3 DNA: TGTGCCAGCAGTTTGGCAGGGTATGGCTACACCTTC. Amino acids: CASSLAGYGYTF.

The chain is built from TRBV6-5 and TRBJ1-6; D ambiguous. The CDR3 spans 16 residues. Trimming took 4 bases from V and 1 from J, leaving 11 bases between them. Germline CDR1 and CDR2: MNHEY and SVGAGI. CDR3 nucleotide sequence: TGTGCCAGCAGTTCACGGGGAGGGTCCTATAATTCACCCCTCCACTTT. This encodes CASSSRGGSYNSPLHF.

The CDR3 nucleotides are TGTGCCAGTAGCCGGGACTCGAACAATGAGCAGTTCTTC. This sequence encodes CASSRDSNNEQFF. The chain recombines TRBV19 with TRBJ2-1; tentatively, D is TRBD2 (6 bases). This CDR3 comprises 13 residues. The V end was cut by 6 bases, the J end by 5 bases, with 11 bases between. The germline gives CDR1 LNHDA, CDR2 SQIVND (reference sequence).

This chain uses TRBV9 with TRBJ2-2; 12 bases fit TRBD1. The junction had 19 bases not matched to a gene; V was cut back by 0 bases and J by 1 base. CDR1 is SGDLS, CDR2 YYNGEE, per germline. The CDR3 extends over 23 amino acids. CDR3 protein: CASSVGLGTGTGGLFLNTGELFF. The CDR3 DNA follows: TGTGCCAGCAGCGTAGGTTTGGGAACCGGGACAGGGGGCCTATTTCTGAACACCGGGGAGCTGTTTTTT.

In its sample, this clone was seen a few times. The gene calls are TRBV6-6 and TRBJ1-6, with 10 bases fitting TRBD1. The CDR3 runs to 16 residues. Germline V lookup: CDR1 MNHNY, CDR2 SVGAGI (reference sequence). The ends lost 6 bases at V and 9 bases at J; junction bases unmatched: 11. The CDR3 spells CASSLQTGGEGSPLHF. CDR3 bases: TGTGCCAGCAGCCTACAGACAGGGGGCGAGGGTTCACCCCTCCACTTT.

The CDR3 nucleotides are TGTGCCAGTAGTTCTACGGGACAGGACGATTATAGCAATCAGCCCCAGCATTTT. This translates into CASSSTGQDDYSNQPQHF. This chain joins TRBV19 and TRBJ1-5; TRBD1 agrees at 8 bases. The CDR3 has 18 amino acids. V gave up 5 bases and J gave up 0 bases; unmatched junction bases: 12. CDR1 is LNHDA, CDR2 SQIVND, per germline (reference sequence).

This clone is a singleton in its sample. This chain joins TRBV14 and TRBJ2-1, with 11 bases matching TRBD2. This CDR3 contains 20 residues. Trimming took 6 bases from V and 0 from J; bases not matched to a gene: 16. The germline CDR1 and CDR2 sequences are SGHDN and FVKESK. CDR3 sequence reads: CASSRTGTSGLWSSYNEQFF. The DNA for the CDR3 is TGTGCCAGCAGTAGGACCGGGACTAGCGGATTATGGAGCTCCTACAATGAGCAGTTCTTC.

In this sample, this clone turned up a few times. The chain carries TRBV30 and TRBJ1-4; D is unclear. In germline, CDR1 is GTSNPN, CDR2 SVGIG (reference sequence). This CDR3 spans 13 amino acids. V lost 8 bases to trimming and J lost 8 bases, with 18 bases between them. The CDR3 DNA sequence: TGTGCCGGGATCAGGCGGGGTGGCGAAAAACTGTTTTTT. As protein: CAGIRRGGEKLFF.